This is a list of T cell receptor beta chains from one sample in a study of T cells in Graves' hyperthyroidism and ophthalmopathy. TCRdb re-called the multiplex PCR reads through MiXCR, storing one row per CDR3 protein. This sample has about 300,000 distinct CDR3 sequences, with about 13% found just once. Sequencing was performed on blood. All receptors derive from a middle-aged woman with Graves' hyperthyroidism. Both conserved end residues are part of each CDR3. D genes are given only for firm matches. Size tells how often a clone was seen (once, few, many) or the class of an expanded clone, and some rows leave it out.

v_call	d_call	clone_size	j_call	cdr3_nt	cdr3_aa
TRBV30	NA	NA	TRBJ1-5	TGTGCCTGGAGTTCTGCATCTGGCCCAAGGTCAAATCAGCCCCAGCATTTT	CAWSSASGPRSNQPQHF
TRBV5-1	NA	many	TRBJ2-3	TGCGCCAGCAGCTCCCGATCGGGACTTCCCATACCCACAGATACGCAGTATTTT	CASSSRSGLPIPTDTQYF
TRBV7-9	NA	few	TRBJ2-5	TGTGCCAGCGTCCGGGACACCACCCTGAGGACCCAGTACTTC	CASVRDTTLRTQYF
TRBV2	NA	many	TRBJ2-5	TGTGCCAGCAGTGTGGGGAAAGGAGAGACCCAGTACTTC	CASSVGKGETQYF
TRBV27	TRBD2	many	TRBJ2-3	TGTGCCAGCAGTTTACGCGGGAGTATCCCAGATACGCAGTATTTT	CASSLRGSIPDTQYF
TRBV12-3/TRBV12-4	NA	many	TRBJ1-1	TGTGCCAGCAGTTTCGGTATACTAGGGGCTCACGACACTGAAGCTTTCTTT	CASSFGILGAHDTEAFF
TRBV27	TRBD1	few	TRBJ2-2	TGTGCCAGCAGGGACAGGTTGCCCGGGGAGCTGTTTTTT	CASRDRLPGELFF
TRBV28	NA	many	TRBJ2-5	TGTGCCAGCAATAATCGGGGGCCGGTGATGACCCAGTACTTC	CASNNRGPVMTQYF
TRBV20-1	NA	many	TRBJ2-1	TGCAGTGCTAGAGATGGGTCGGGCCGCTCCTACAATGAGCAGTTCTTC	CSARDGSGRSYNEQFF
TRBV20-1	TRBD1	many	TRBJ2-3	TGCAGTGCTACCGGACAGGACAATACGCAGTATTTT	CSATGQDNTQYF
TRBV2	TRBD2	many	TRBJ2-5	TGTGCCAGCAGCGAACTAGCGTTGAAGACCCAGTACTTC	CASSELALKTQYF
TRBV6-5	NA	many	TRBJ2-5	TGTGCCAGCAGTTACTCGTTGCAAGAGACCCAGTACTTC	CASSYSLQETQYF
TRBV7-9	NA	NA	TRBJ2-2	TGTGCCAGCAGCTTAGAGGGATTCGGCACCGGGGAGCTGTTTTTT	CASSLEGFGTGELFF
TRBV14	NA	NA	TRBJ2-5	TGTGCCAGCAGCCAAGTCAGGTCTGCGACCCAGTACTTC	CASSQVRSATQYF
TRBV7-9	NA	NA	TRBJ1-1	TGTGCCAGCAGCCCTACAGTCCCGAACACTGAAGCTTTCTTT	CASSPTVPNTEAFF
TRBV28	TRBD1	many	TRBJ2-1	TGTGCCAGCAGCGGACAGGGAAAAGAGCAGTTCTTC	CASSGQGKEQFF
TRBV7-9	NA	many	TRBJ1-1	TGTGCCAGCAGCCAAGACAGGAACACTGAAGCTTTCTTT	CASSQDRNTEAFF